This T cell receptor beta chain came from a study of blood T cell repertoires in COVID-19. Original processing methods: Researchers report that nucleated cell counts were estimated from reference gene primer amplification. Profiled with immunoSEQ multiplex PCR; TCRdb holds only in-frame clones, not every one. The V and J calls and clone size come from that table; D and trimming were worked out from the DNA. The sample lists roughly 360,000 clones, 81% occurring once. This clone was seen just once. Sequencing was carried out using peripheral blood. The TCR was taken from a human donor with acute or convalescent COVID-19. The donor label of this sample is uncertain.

CDR3 region: CASSLEGGGNTIYF. The CDR3 region has the DNA TGCGCCAGCAGCTTGGAGGGAGGCGGAAACACCATATATTTT. The gene calls are TRBV5-1 and TRBJ1-3; D is unresolved. Trimming left V 0 bases short and J 4 bases short, with 8 bases between. The CDR3 is 14 amino acids. The V gene's germline CDR1 is SGHRS and CDR2 YFSETQ.